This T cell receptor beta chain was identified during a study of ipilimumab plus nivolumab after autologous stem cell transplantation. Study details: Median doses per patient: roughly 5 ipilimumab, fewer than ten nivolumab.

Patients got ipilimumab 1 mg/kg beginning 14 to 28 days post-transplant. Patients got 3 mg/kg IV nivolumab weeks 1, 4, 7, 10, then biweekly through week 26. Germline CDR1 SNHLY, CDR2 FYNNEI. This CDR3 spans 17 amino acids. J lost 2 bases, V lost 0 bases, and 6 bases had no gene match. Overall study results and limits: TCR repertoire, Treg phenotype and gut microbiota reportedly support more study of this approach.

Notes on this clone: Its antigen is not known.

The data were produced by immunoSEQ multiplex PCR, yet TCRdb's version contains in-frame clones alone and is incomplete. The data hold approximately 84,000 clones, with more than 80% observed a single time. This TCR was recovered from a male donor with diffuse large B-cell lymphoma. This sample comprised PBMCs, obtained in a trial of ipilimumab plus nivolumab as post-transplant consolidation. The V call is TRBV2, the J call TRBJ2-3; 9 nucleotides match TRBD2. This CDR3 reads CASSEALLAGITDTQYF. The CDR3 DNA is TGTGCCAGCAGTGAAGCGCTACTAGCGGGTATCACAGATACGCAGTATTTT.